This is a list of T cell receptor beta chains from one sample in a study of blood T cell repertoires in COVID-19. Here immunoSEQ multiplex PCR was the method, and the copy in TCRdb shows in-frame clones only, minus some. Of 250,000 to 400,000 clones in the sample, roughly 90% were seen once. The source material was peripheral blood. The receptors originated from a woman aged 25 to 45 with COVID-19, enrolled during active disease. CDR3s include the opening cysteine and the closing phenylalanine or tryptophan. The D gene is left open where the match is weak. For some rows the clone size is stated as once, few or many, or as a class when expanded; others skip it.

j_call,d_call,v_call,clone_size,cdr3_aa,cdr3_nt
TRBJ1-5,.,TRBV10-3,few,CAISRGGDQPQHF,TGTGCCATCTCCCGAGGGGGGGATCAGCCCCAGCATTTT
TRBJ1-5,.,TRBV11-2,once,CASSLQGLDQPQHF,TGTGCCAGCAGCTTACAGGGGTTGGATCAGCCCCAGCATTTT
TRBJ2-7,.,TRBV19,.,CASSIKAGFNQQYF,TGTGCCAGTAGTATAAAGGCAGGGTTTAATCAGCAGTACTTC
TRBJ1-6,TRBD1,TRBV18,once,CASSPSVGQNNSPLHF,TGTGCCAGCTCACCTTCAGTGGGACAGAATAATTCACCCCTCCACTTT
TRBJ2-3,.,TRBV2,.,CASSERGSTDTQYF,TGTGCCAGCAGTGAACGGGGGAGCACAGATACGCAGTATTTT
TRBJ1-4,.,TRBV19,.,CASTLGQSTNEKLFF,TGTGCCAGTACCTTAGGACAGTCAACTAATGAAAAACTGTTTTTT
TRBJ2-1,.,TRBV27,.,CASSLWAGSGSYNEQFF,TGTGCCAGCAGTTTATGGGCCGGGAGTGGTTCCTACAATGAGCAGTTCTTC
TRBJ1-1,.,TRBV5-1,.,CASSLRGNTEAFF,TGCGCCAGCAGCTTGAGGGGAAACACTGAAGCTTTCTTT
TRBJ1-2,.,TRBV6-5,.,CASRTQGRVYGYTF,TGTGCCAGCAGGACGCAGGGAAGGGTCTATGGCTACACCTTC
TRBJ2-2,.,TRBV24-1,.,CATRSGVDTGELFF,TGTGCCACCAGGTCAGGGGTAGACACCGGGGAGCTGTTTTTT
TRBJ2-7,TRBD1,TRBV7-9,few,CASSLTGSEQYF,TGTGCCAGCAGCTTGACAGGGTCCGAGCAGTACTTC
TRBJ2-1,TRBD2,TRBV11-2,.,CASRGTSGRYNEQFF,TGTGCCAGCAGGGGGACTAGCGGGAGGTACAATGAGCAGTTCTTC
TRBJ1-3,.,TRBV5-1,.,CASSSGTSSGNTIYF,TGCGCCAGCAGCTCCGGGACAAGCTCTGGAAACACCATATATTTT
TRBJ2-7,.,TRBV10-3,.,CAISRDTANYEQYF,TGTGCCATCAGCCGGGACACGGCAAACTACGAGCAGTACTTC
TRBJ1-2,.,TRBV29-1,.,CSVGAGQYGYTF,TGCAGCGTTGGGGCAGGGCAATATGGCTACACCTTC
TRBJ2-5,.,TRBV11-1,.,CASSFRRAGIQETQYF,TGTGCCAGCAGCTTCCGGAGAGCGGGCATCCAAGAGACCCAGTACTTC
TRBJ1-3,.,TRBV19,.,CASKMLDRGNTIYF,TGTGCCAGTAAGATGCTGGACAGAGGAAACACCATATATTTT
TRBJ1-1,.,TRBV6-1,.,CASSEVLMETEAFF,TGTGCCAGCAGTGAAGTGTTAATGGAGACTGAAGCTTTCTTT
TRBJ2-1,.,TRBV2,.,CASSAGSVGLFF,TGTGCCAGCAGCGCAGGGTCGGTTGGGTTGTTCTTC
TRBJ1-4,.,TRBV3-1/TRBV3-2,once,CASSQAGGRGEKLFF,TGTGCCAGCAGCCAAGCGGGGGGCAGGGGCGAAAAACTGTTTTTT
TRBJ1-5,TRBD1,TRBV19,once,CASSQGQQNQPQHF,TGTGCCAGTAGCCAGGGACAGCAAAATCAGCCCCAGCATTTT
TRBJ1-4,.,TRBV5-5,.,CASSWKTVTTNEKLFF,TGTGCCAGCAGCTGGAAGACAGTTACAACTAATGAAAAACTGTTTTTT
TRBJ1-3,.,TRBV7-2,.,CASSFRGEGNTIYF,TGTGCCAGCAGTTTCCGAGGCGAGGGAAACACCATATATTTT
TRBJ1-6,.,TRBV5-4,.,CASTNSPEVSYLHF,TGTGCCAGCACCAACAGTCCCGAAGTTAGTTACCTCCACTTT
TRBJ2-7,TRBD1,TRBV3-1/TRBV3-2,once,CASSLGTGVLDEQYF,TGTGCCAGCAGCCTAGGGACAGGGGTCTTGGACGAGCAGTACTTC
TRBJ1-2,TRBD1,TRBV29-1,.,CSVEGGGGYTF,TGCAGCGTCGAAGGGGGCGGTGGCTACACCTTC
TRBJ1-2,TRBD1,TRBV12-5,.,CASGPQQGSFRTF,TGTGCTAGTGGGCCCCAACAGGGGAGCTTCCGGACCTTC
TRBJ1-1,.,TRBV19,.,CASSQGFQAFF,TGTGCCAGTAGCCAGGGGTTTCAAGCTTTCTTT
TRBJ1-3,TRBD1,TRBV28,.,CASSLGQDSGNTIYF,TGTGCCAGCAGTTTGGGACAGGACTCTGGAAACACCATATATTTT
TRBJ1-5,TRBD1,TRBV6-6,.,CASSGTGNQPQHF,TGTGCCAGCTCCGGGACAGGGAATCAGCCCCAGCATTTT
TRBJ1-2,TRBD1,TRBV2,.,CASSEVTGQGSSGYGYTF,TGTGCCAGCAGTGAAGTAACGGGACAGGGGTCCTCTGGCTATGGCTACACCTTC
TRBJ1-6,.,TRBV3-1/TRBV3-2,.,CASSSNGQSPLHF,TGTGCCAGCAGCTCCAATGGTCAGTCACCCCTCCACTTT
TRBJ1-4,TRBD1,TRBV3-1/TRBV3-2,.,CASSQGKGGTDEKLFF,TGTGCCAGCAGCCAGGGAAAAGGGGGCACAGATGAAAAACTGTTTTTT
TRBJ2-5,TRBD1,TRBV6-2/TRBV6-3,.,CASSYPPRQGQYF,TGTGCCAGCAGTTACCCCCCCCGACAGGGGCAGTACTTC
TRBJ2-7,TRBD1,TRBV28,.,CASTRGRTSNYEQYF,TGTGCCAGCACCAGGGGGCGGACTTCAAACTACGAGCAGTACTTC
TRBJ2-1,TRBD2,TRBV3-1/TRBV3-2,.,CASSQTSGGYNEQFF,TGTGCCAGCAGCCAAACTAGCGGGGGATACAATGAGCAGTTCTTC
TRBJ2-5,.,TRBV5-4,.,CASSSGGVRETQYF,TGTGCCAGCAGCTCCGGCGGGGTGAGGGAGACCCAGTACTTC
TRBJ2-7,.,TRBV29-1,.,CSVGGVGPPYEQYF,TGCAGCGTTGGGGGGGTGGGGCCCCCCTACGAGCAGTACTTC
TRBJ1-1,.,TRBV25-1,.,CASSETGRGSTEAFF,TGTGCCAGCAGTGAAACGGGCCGGGGTTCAACTGAAGCTTTCTTT
TRBJ1-5,TRBD1,TRBV7-9,once,CASSLGTGGRGQPQHF,TGTGCCAGCAGCTTAGGGACAGGGGGGAGAGGGCAGCCCCAGCATTTT
TRBJ2-1,.,TRBV29-1,.,CSVGTGIFYEQFF,TGCAGCGTTGGTACAGGGATCTTCTATGAGCAGTTCTTC
TRBJ1-6,.,TRBV27,.,CASSLQGYNSPLHF,TGTGCCAGCAGTCTGCAGGGTTACAATTCACCCCTCCACTTT
TRBJ1-6,.,TRBV19,.,CASSENNSPLHF,TGTGCCAGTAGTGAGAATAATTCACCCCTCCACTTT
TRBJ2-2,TRBD1,TRBV7-9,.,CASSLSGGTGELFF,TGTGCCAGCAGCTTATCAGGGGGAACAGGGGAGCTGTTTTTT
TRBJ2-7,.,TRBV10-3,few,CAISTGYEQYF,TGTGCCATCAGCACAGGGTACGAGCAGTACTTC
TRBJ1-3,.,TRBV28,.,CASSLDFTSGNTIYF,TGTGCCAGCAGTTTGGACTTTACCTCTGGAAACACCATATATTTT
TRBJ1-6,TRBD1,TRBV27,many,CASSFRGPNSPLHF,TGTGCCAGCAGTTTCAGGGGGCCTAATTCACCCCTCCACTTT
TRBJ2-1,.,TRBV2,.,CASSEASVAAGEQFF,TGTGCCAGCAGTGAAGCGAGCGTTGCGGCGGGTGAGCAGTTCTTC
TRBJ1-5,.,TRBV5-8,once,CASSLPSYNQPQHF,TGTGCCAGCAGCTTGCCCAGTTACAATCAGCCCCAGCATTTT
TRBJ1-5,.,TRBV12-3/TRBV12-4,few,CASSRDSNQPQHF,TGTGCCAGCAGCCGCGATAGCAATCAGCCCCAGCATTTT
TRBJ1-6,.,TRBV18,.,CASSPGDLLNSPLHF,TGTGCCAGCTCACCCGGGGATCTGCTTAATTCACCCCTCCACTTT
TRBJ1-5,.,TRBV7-9,.,CASSLGDKGSNQPQHF,TGTGCCAGCAGCTTAGGAGACAAGGGGAGCAATCAGCCCCAGCATTTT
TRBJ2-1,.,TRBV21-1,once,CAERSNEQFF,TGTGCCGAGAGGAGCAATGAGCAGTTCTTC
TRBJ2-1,.,TRBV9,.,CASSVGPLSSYNEQFF,TGTGCCAGCAGCGTAGGGCCTCTCTCCTCCTACAATGAGCAGTTCTTC
TRBJ1-4,.,TRBV6-1,once,CASSEGQYTEKLFF,TGTGCCAGCAGTGAAGGACAGTACACTGAAAAACTGTTTTTT
TRBJ2-1,TRBD2,TRBV11-2,.,CASSLGLAGVVNEQFF,TGTGCCAGCAGCTTAGGCCTAGCGGGAGTGGTCAATGAGCAGTTCTTC
TRBJ2-2,TRBD2,TRBV7-2,.,CASTPGTRTGELFF,TGTGCCAGCACCCCGGGGACTAGGACCGGGGAGCTGTTTTTT
TRBJ2-2,.,TRBV5-5,.,CASSFVTGTRGGELFF,TGTGCCAGCAGCTTTGTGACAGGGACTCGGGGAGGGGAGCTGTTTTTT
TRBJ2-7,.,TRBV4-2,.,CASSPPGGGNYEQYF,TGTGCCAGCAGCCCCCCGGGTGGCGGGAACTACGAGCAGTACTTC